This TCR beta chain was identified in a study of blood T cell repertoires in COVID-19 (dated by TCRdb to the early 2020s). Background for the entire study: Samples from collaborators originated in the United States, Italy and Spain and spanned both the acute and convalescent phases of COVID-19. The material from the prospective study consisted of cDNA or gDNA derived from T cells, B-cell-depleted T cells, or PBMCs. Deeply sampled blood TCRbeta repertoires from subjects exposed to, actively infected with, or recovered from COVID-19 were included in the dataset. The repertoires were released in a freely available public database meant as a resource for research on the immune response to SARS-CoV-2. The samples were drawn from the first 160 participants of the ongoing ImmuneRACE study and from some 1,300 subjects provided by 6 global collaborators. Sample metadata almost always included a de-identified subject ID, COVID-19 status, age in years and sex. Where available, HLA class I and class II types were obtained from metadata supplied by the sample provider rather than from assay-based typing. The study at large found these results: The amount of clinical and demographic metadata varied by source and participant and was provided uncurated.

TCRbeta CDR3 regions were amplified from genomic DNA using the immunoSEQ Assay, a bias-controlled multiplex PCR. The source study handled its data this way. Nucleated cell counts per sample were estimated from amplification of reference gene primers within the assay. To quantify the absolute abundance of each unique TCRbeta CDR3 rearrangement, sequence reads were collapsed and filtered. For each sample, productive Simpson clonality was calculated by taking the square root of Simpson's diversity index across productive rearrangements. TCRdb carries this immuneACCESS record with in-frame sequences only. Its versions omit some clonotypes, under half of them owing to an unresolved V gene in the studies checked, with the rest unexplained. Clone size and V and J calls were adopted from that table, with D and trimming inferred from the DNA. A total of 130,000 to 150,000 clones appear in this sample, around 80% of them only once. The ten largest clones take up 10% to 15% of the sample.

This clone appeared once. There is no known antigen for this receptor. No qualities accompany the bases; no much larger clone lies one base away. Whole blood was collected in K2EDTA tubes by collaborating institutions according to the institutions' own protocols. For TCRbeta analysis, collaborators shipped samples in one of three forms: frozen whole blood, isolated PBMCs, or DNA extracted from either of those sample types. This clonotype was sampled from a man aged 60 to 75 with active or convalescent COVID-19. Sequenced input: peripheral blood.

The CDR3 here reads CAIRYVRTGPNTEAFF. The base sequence is TGTGCCATCAGGTACGTGAGGACAGGGCCGAACACTGAAGCTTTCTTT. The chain couples TRBV10-3 to TRBJ1-1; 8 bases in between match TRBD1. Counted from cysteine to phenylalanine, this CDR3 has 16 amino acids. Of the read, only the CDR3 DNA is kept; its 48 bases are in frame from base 1. Looking up the germline V gene yields CDR1 ENHRY and CDR2 SYGVKD. V is pruned by 6 bases and J by 1 base, leaving 10 bases of the junction without a gene match.